This T cell receptor (beta chain) appears in the sequencing data of a study of T-cell reconstitution after alpha-beta-depleted transplantation in children. Preparation of the TCRbeta library involved a method that used unique molecular identifiers. TCRdb re-called the PCR reads through MiXCR, storing one row per CDR3 protein. The data hold almost 250,000 distinct CDR3 sequences, with roughly 24% observed a single time. The CDR3 length is 15 residues. From germline, CDR1 is DFQATT and CDR2 SNEGSKA (reference sequence). Trimming at V came to 2 bases and at J to 4 bases, leaving 8 bases not matched to a gene. As to this clonotype: Its antigen is still unknown.

Points from the study as a whole: The origin of alpha-beta T cells about two months after transplant was reportedly several hundred expanded graft clones. For some patients, TCRbeta diversity was high at day 60 because of recipient T cells and thymic progenitors that survived.

The V call is TRBV20-1, the J call TRBJ1-5; TRBD1 aligns across 7 bases. Sequencing used PBMCs, obtained before TCRalphabeta/CD19-depleted stem cell transplant. The TCR originated in a girl aged 2-9 years with Fanconi anemia, due to receive a stem cell transplant. The CDR3 nucleotides read TGCAGTGCTAGACCCCGACAGGGACGGAATCAGCCCCAGCATTTT. Translated: CSARPRQGRNQPQHF.